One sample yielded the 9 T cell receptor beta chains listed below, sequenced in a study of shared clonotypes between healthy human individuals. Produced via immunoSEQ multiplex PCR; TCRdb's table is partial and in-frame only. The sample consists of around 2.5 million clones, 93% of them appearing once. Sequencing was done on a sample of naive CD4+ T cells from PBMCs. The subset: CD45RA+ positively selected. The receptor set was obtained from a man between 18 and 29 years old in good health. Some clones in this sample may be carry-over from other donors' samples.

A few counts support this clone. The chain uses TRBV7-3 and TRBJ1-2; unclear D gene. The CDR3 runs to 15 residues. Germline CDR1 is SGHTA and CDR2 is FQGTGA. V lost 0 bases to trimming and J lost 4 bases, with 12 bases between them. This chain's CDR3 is CASSLTHMSGYGYTF. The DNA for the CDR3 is TGTGCCAGCAGCTTAACCCACATGAGTGGCTATGGCTACACCTTC.

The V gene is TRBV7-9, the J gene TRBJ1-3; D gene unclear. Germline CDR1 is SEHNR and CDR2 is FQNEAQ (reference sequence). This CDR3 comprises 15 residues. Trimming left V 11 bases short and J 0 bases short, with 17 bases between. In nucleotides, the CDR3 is TGTGCCGTGGCCGGAGGTCTGTTCTCTGGAAACACCATATATTTT. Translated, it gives CAVAGGLFSGNTIYF.

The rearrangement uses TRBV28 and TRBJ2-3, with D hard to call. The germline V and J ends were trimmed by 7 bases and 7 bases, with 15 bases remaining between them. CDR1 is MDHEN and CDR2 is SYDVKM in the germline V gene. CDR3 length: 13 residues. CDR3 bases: TGTGCCAGCAATGCGAGTCCTCCAAATACGCAGTATTTT. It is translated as CASNASPPNTQYF.

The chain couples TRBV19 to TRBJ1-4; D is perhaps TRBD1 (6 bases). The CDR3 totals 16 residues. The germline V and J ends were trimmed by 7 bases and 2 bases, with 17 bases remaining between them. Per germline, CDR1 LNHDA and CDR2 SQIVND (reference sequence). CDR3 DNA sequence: TGTGCCAGTAACCCCGGCGGGGGGCGGACTAATGAAAAACTGTTTTTT. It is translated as CASNPGGGRTNEKLFF.

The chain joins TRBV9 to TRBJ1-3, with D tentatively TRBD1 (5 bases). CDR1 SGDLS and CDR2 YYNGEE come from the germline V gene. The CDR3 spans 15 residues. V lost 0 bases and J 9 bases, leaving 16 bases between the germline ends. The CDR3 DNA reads TGTGCCAGCAGCGTAGACAGGTATCCTAGAGGCACCATATATTTT. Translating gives CASSVDRYPRGTIYF.

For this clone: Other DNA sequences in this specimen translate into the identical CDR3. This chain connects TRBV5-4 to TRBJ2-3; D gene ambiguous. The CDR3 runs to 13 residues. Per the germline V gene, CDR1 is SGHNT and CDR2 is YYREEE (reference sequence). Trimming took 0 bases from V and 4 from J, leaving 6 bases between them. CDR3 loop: CASSLAGSDTQYF. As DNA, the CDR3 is TGTGCCAGCAGCTTGGCCGGGTCAGATACGCAGTATTTT.

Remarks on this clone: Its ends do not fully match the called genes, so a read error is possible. CDR3 amino acids: CASRDYPGRDRGEPPF. The CDR3 DNA is TGTGCCAGCAGGGACTATCCGGGGCGGGACAGGGGCGAACCGCCGTTT. V and J are TRBV11-2 and TRBJ1-1; 10 nucleotides align to TRBD1. Germline CDR1 reads SGHAT; CDR2 reads FQNNGV. This CDR3 is built from 16 residues.

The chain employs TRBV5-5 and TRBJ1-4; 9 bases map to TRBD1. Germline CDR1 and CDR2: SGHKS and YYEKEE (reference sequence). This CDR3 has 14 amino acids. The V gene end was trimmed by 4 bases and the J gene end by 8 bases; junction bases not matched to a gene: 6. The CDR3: CASSTGGAGEKLFF. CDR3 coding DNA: TGTGCCAGCAGCACAGGGGGCGCGGGAGAAAAACTGTTTTTT. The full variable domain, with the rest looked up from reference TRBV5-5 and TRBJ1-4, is DAGVTQSPTHLIKTRGQQVTLRCSPISGHKSVSWYQQVLGQGPQFIFQYYEKEERGRGNFPDRFSARQFPNYSSELNVNALLLGDSALYLCASSTGGAGEKLFFGSGTQLSVL.

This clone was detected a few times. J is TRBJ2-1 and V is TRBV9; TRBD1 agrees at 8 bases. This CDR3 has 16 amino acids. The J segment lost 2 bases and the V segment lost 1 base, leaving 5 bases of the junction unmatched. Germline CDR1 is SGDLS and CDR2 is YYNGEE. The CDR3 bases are TGTGCCAGCAGCGTATCCCAGGGGGCTGCCTACAATGAGCAGTTCTTC. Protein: CASSVSQGAAYNEQFF.